Listed here are 26 T cell receptor beta chains from one sample, sequenced in a study of identical twins. TCRdb reprocessed the 5' RACE reads with MiXCR, giving one entry per CDR3 protein. The table includes about 100,000 distinct CDR3 sequences, roughly 6% detected once. The specimen sequenced was memory T cells sorted from blood. All receptors come from a woman between 50 and 59 years old in good health.

The table lists this clonotype with many counts. The genes are TRBV7-3 and TRBJ2-1; D may correspond to TRBD1 or TRBD2 (5 bases each). The length of the CDR3 is 15 residues. Per the germline V gene, CDR1 is SGHTA and CDR2 is FQGTGA. The V gene lost 5 bases and the J gene lost 0 bases, with 11 bases spanning the gap. CDR3 protein: CASSTGGGSYNEQFF. The DNA for the CDR3 is TGTGCCAGCAGCACAGGAGGAGGCTCCTACAATGAGCAGTTCTTC.

This clonotype was found many times. This chain joins TRBV2 and TRBJ2-1; tentatively, D is TRBD1 or TRBD2 (6 bases each). This CDR3 contains 13 residues. V lost 3 bases and J 10 bases, leaving 13 bases between the germline ends. Looked up from germline, CDR1 is SNHLY and CDR2 is FYNNEI. The CDR3 nucleotides are TGTGCCAGCAGTGACTGGGGGGCGAACGAGCAGTTCTTC. Translating gives CASSDWGANEQFF.

The genes are TRBV6-2 or TRBV6-3 and TRBJ1-5; no definite D call. The ends were cut back, 5 bases at V and 4 bases at J, with 12 bases in the middle. The CDR3 runs to 14 residues. Germline V CDR1 and CDR2: MNHEY, SVGEGT. The CDR3 here is CASSVRSRNQPQHF. CDR3 bases: TGTGCCAGCAGTGTCCGGAGTCGAAATCAGCCCCAGCATTTT.

This clonotype came up many times. CDR3 in DNA: TGTGCCTGGAGTACACAGACACCGAACACTGAAGCTTTCTTT. Encoded protein: CAWSTQTPNTEAFF. The chain uses TRBV30 and TRBJ1-1; D remains ambiguous. The germline CDR1 and CDR2 sequences are GTSNPN and SVGIG (reference sequence). The CDR3 length is 14 residues. V shed 2 bases and J shed 1 base, with 11 bases lying between them.

There are many counts of this clonotype. This sequence joins TRBV5-1 and TRBJ2-7; 9 bases line up with TRBD1. The CDR3 length is 15 residues. Germline V gene data show CDR1 as SGHRS and CDR2 as YFSETQ. Germline trimming cut 4 bases from V and 0 bases from J; bases unmatched to any gene: 5. The chain's CDR3 is CASSETGGNSYEQYF. Written as DNA, the CDR3 is TGCGCCAGCAGCGAGACAGGGGGGAACTCCTACGAGCAGTACTTC.

The sample holds a few counts of this clonotype. The chain uses TRBV7-8 and TRBJ2-7, with D perhaps matching TRBD1 or TRBD2 (5 bases each). Trimming took off 0 bases at V and 7 bases at J, with 10 bases between the two ends. Germline lookup yields CDR1 SGHVS and CDR2 FQNEAQ. The CDR3 spans 13 residues. The CDR3 protein is CASSLARGGEQYV. For the CDR3, the DNA is TGTGCCAGCAGCTTAGCACGGGGCGGAGAGCAGTACGTC.

The table lists this clonotype with many counts. The CDR3 reads CASSLQNSPLHF. The CDR3, as DNA: TGTGCCAGCAGCTTACAGAATTCACCCCTCCACTTT. This chain connects TRBV3-1 to TRBJ1-6, with D unresolved. CDR3 size: 12 residues. V was shortened by 5 bases and J by 7 bases, with 6 bases between the two germline ends. Looked up from germline, CDR1 is LGHDT and CDR2 is YNNKEL (reference sequence).

There are many counts of this clonotype. The chain combines TRBV10-3 with TRBJ2-2; TRBD2 might be the D (6 bases). Trimming left V 2 bases short and J 7 bases short, with 11 bases between. The germline gives CDR1 ENHRY, CDR2 SYGVKD. CDR3 length: 14 amino acids. The CDR3 bases are TGTGCCATCAGTGAGACGGGAGTCAGCGGGGAGCTGTTTTTT. It yields the protein CAISETGVSGELFF.

At least ten counts were recorded for this clonotype. The chain links TRBV13 to TRBJ2-1; TRBD2 matches at 10 bases. CDR1 and CDR2 (germline): PRHDT, FYEKMQ (reference sequence). V lost 5 bases to trimming and J lost 8 bases; unmatched junction nucleotides: 9. This CDR3 has 15 amino acids. The CDR3 reads CASSGSGRAAHEQFF. The CDR3 nucleotides are TGTGCCAGCAGCGGAAGCGGGAGGGCCGCTCATGAGCAGTTCTTC.

In its sample, this clonotype was seen a few times. V and J are TRBV20-1 and TRBJ2-5, with 7 positions matching TRBD1. The germline CDR1 and CDR2 sequences are DFQATT and SNEGSKA (reference sequence). There are 13 residues in the CDR3. V was clipped by 5 bases and J by 4 bases; unmatched bases: 7. The CDR3 sequence: CSADTGVLETQYF. The DNA of the CDR3 is TGCAGTGCTGATACAGGGGTCTTAGAGACCCAGTACTTC.

This clonotype was counted at least ten times. The genes are TRBV7-9 and TRBJ2-5, with a possible D match to TRBD2 (6 bases). Germline lookup yields CDR1 SEHNR and CDR2 FQNEAQ (reference sequence). V was clipped by 0 bases and J by 2 bases, with 13 bases between them. The CDR3 consists of 16 residues. Here the CDR3 reads CASSLATTRGQETQYF. The CDR3 coding sequence is TGTGCCAGCAGCTTAGCGACGACTCGGGGGCAAGAGACCCAGTACTTC.

This clonotype was detected many times. This chain uses TRBV19 with TRBJ1-5, with D perhaps TRBD1 (5 bases). The CDR3 contains 14 residues. Looked up from germline, CDR1 is LNHDA and CDR2 is SQIVND (reference sequence). V shed 4 bases and J shed 4 bases, with 11 bases lying between them. The CDR3 DNA follows: TGTGCCAGTAGTACGTCAGGGAGTAATCAGCCCCAGCATTTT. Residues: CASSTSGSNQPQHF.

This clonotype was detected ten times or more. This sequence joins TRBV20-1 and TRBJ2-7, with D unclear. The CDR3 totals 13 residues. V was shortened by 0 bases and J by 4 bases, with 10 bases between the two germline ends. CDR1 and CDR2 from the germline V gene are DFQATT and SNEGSKA (reference sequence). The CDR3 sequence: CSARDPIAYEQYF. DNA of the CDR3: TGCAGTGCTAGAGATCCCATCGCGTACGAGCAGTACTTC.

This clonotype was found many times. The chain recombines TRBV20-1 with TRBJ1-1; D ambiguous. The CDR3 is made up of 14 amino acids. Germline V CDR1 and CDR2: DFQATT, SNEGSKA (reference sequence). CDR3 loop: CSAVRVLSNTEAFF. The CDR3 DNA sequence: TGCAGCGCCGTAAGGGTCCTCTCGAACACTGAAGCTTTCTTT.

This clonotype was recorded at least ten times. The rearrangement links TRBV10-3 to TRBJ2-5; weak D call: TRBD2 (6 bases). Germline CDR1 reads ENHRY; CDR2 reads SYGVKD. V was pared by 2 bases and J by 4 bases, with 11 bases between. The CDR3 loop spans 14 amino acids. The CDR3 here is CAISEPGTVETQYF. CDR3 DNA sequence: TGTGCCATCAGTGAGCCGGGGACTGTAGAGACCCAGTACTTC.

V is TRBV2 and J is TRBJ1-1, with D perhaps matching TRBD1 (5 bases). V was trimmed by 4 bases and J by 0 bases, leaving 9 bases between them. Germline CDR1 SNHLY, CDR2 FYNNEI. The CDR3 contains 14 residues. The CDR3 spells CASSGWGMNTEAFF. CDR3 coding DNA: TGTGCCAGCAGTGGATGGGGCATGAACACTGAAGCTTTCTTT.

The sample holds many counts of this clonotype. The chain combines TRBV9 with TRBJ2-1; maybe TRBD1 (5 bases). The V and J ends lost 0 bases and 1 base respectively, with 8 bases between them. The germline V gene has CDR1 SGDLS and CDR2 YYNGEE. CDR3 length: 15 amino acids. The CDR3 sequence is CASSVGGASYNEQFF. CDR3 coding DNA: TGTGCCAGCAGCGTAGGTGGGGCATCCTACAATGAGCAGTTCTTC.

This clonotype appeared many times. The chain combines TRBV4-2 with TRBJ2-2, with D perhaps being TRBD1 or TRBD2 (5 bases each). This CDR3 has 16 amino acids. V lost 4 bases, J lost 7 bases, and 19 bases lay in between. Germline V gene data show CDR1 as LGHNA and CDR2 as YNFKEQ. The chain's CDR3 is CASSPRRQGGGGELFF. CDR3 nucleotide sequence: TGTGCCAGCAGCCCCCGTCGTCAGGGTGGAGGCGGGGAGCTGTTTTTT.

The rearrangement links TRBV5-1 to TRBJ2-7; D perhaps matches TRBD2 (6 bases). Trimming took 4 bases from V and 1 from J, leaving 9 bases between them. The CDR3 runs to 13 residues. CDR1 SGHRS and CDR2 YFSETQ come from the germline V gene. The CDR3 spells CASSRDLSYEQYF. As DNA, the CDR3 is TGCGCCAGCAGCAGGGACTTGTCCTACGAGCAGTACTTC.

This sequence joins TRBV20-1 and TRBJ2-2; the D is unclear. In germline, CDR1 is DFQATT, CDR2 SNEGSKA (reference sequence). This CDR3 is 14 amino acids long. V was pared by 6 bases and J by 3 bases, with 14 bases between. The CDR3 DNA is TGCAGTGCCCAACGAGGCGAGCACACCGGGGAGCTGTTTTTT. Amino acid sequence: CSAQRGEHTGELFF.

By its share, this clonotype is medium-sized. The V call is TRBV29-1, the J call TRBJ2-7; 7 bases are a match to TRBD2. The ends lost 4 bases at V and 3 bases at J; junction bases unmatched: 24. Germline CDR1 and CDR2: SQVTM and ANQGSEA. This CDR3 spans 19 amino acids. CDR3 nucleotides: TGCAGCGTTGTTGGGGCTCCAGACTCTAGGACTAGTGGCAGCTACGAGCAGTACTTC. It translates to CSVVGAPDSRTSGSYEQYF.

This clonotype was observed at least ten times. V gene TRBV12-3 or TRBV12-4 combines with J gene TRBJ1-5; D may be TRBD1 (6 bases). The V end lost 0 bases, the J end lost 6 bases, and 18 bases lay between the germline ends. This CDR3 is built from 17 residues. The CDR3 bases are TGTGCCAGCAGTTTAGCGGGGGCAGGGGCACTAGGTCAGCCCCAGCATTTT. Its protein product is CASSLAGAGALGQPQHF.

In this sample, this clonotype turned up a few times. V gene TRBV7-9 combines with J gene TRBJ2-7; D not certain. Germline V lookup: CDR1 SEHNR, CDR2 FQNEAQ (reference sequence). V was cut by 1 base and J by 0 bases, with 4 bases left in between. The CDR3 runs to 13 residues. Written as DNA, the CDR3 is TGTGCCAGCAGCTTAGAGTACTCCTACGAGCAGTACTTC. Translation: CASSLEYSYEQYF. The full variable domain, with the rest looked up from reference TRBV7-9 and TRBJ2-7, is DTGVSQNPRHKITKRGQNVTFRCDPISEHNRLYWYRQTLGQGPEFLTYFQNEAQLEKSRLLSDRFSAERPKGSFSTLEIQRTEQGDSAMYLCASSLEYSYEQYFGPGTRLTVT.

This clonotype was seen at least ten times. For the CDR3, the DNA is TGTGCCAGCAGACCGGGACTAGCAACCGCCGAGCACACCGGGGAGCTGTTTTTT. Protein: CASRPGLATAEHTGELFF. The rearrangement uses TRBV5-4 and TRBJ2-2, with 9 positions matching TRBD2. The V gene's germline CDR1 is SGHNT and CDR2 YYREEE (reference sequence). The CDR3 spans 18 residues. Trimming took 5 bases from V and 3 from J; bases not matched to a gene: 14.

The V call is TRBV3-1, the J call TRBJ2-2; 7 bases are a match to TRBD1. Germline CDR1 LGHDT, CDR2 YNNKEL (reference sequence). The CDR3 has 14 residues. V shed 4 bases and J 8 bases; nucleotides not matched to a gene: 7. CDR3 DNA: TGTGCCAGCAGCCGTAACAGGGGTTGGGGGGAGCTGTTTTTT. Translated: CASSRNRGWGELFF. The full variable domain, with the rest looked up from reference TRBV3-1 and TRBJ2-2, is DTAVSQTPKYLVTQMGNDKSIKCEQNLGHDTMYWYKQDSKKFLKIMFSYNNKELIINETVPNRFSPKSPDKAHLNLHINSLELGDSAVYFCASSRNRGWGELFFGEGSRLTVL.

This clonotype has ten or more counts. The gene calls are TRBV14 and TRBJ2-2, with D tentatively TRBD1 (6 bases). There are 15 residues in the CDR3. The germline V gene has CDR1 SGHDN and CDR2 FVKESK. Trimming took off 6 bases at V and 0 bases at J, with 11 bases between the two ends. This CDR3 is CASREQGPNTGELFF. In DNA, the CDR3 is TGTGCCAGCAGGGAACAGGGTCCGAACACCGGGGAGCTGTTTTTT.